This TCR beta chain was captured by sequencing in a study of neurological immune-mediated disorders (dated by TCRdb to about 2019). As for the study more broadly: Peripheral blood TCR-beta repertoires from HTLV-I-associated myelopathy (HAM/TSP) patients, multiple sclerosis patients and healthy controls were compared by UMI-based sequencing. Longitudinal samples, technical triplicates and paired sorted CD4+ and CD8+ T-cell subsets, alongside PBMC samples, were included among the approximately 110 TCR-beta libraries. Longitudinal HAM/TSP donors and healthy donors each had 3 time-points at intervals of roughly 3-40 months. The cohort included approximately 70 subjects: some 14 with HAM/TSP, some 35 with multiple sclerosis, and 20 healthy controls.

The label giving this sample's time point can be read as: longitudinal time-point 1 (baseline). Unsorted PBMC libraries were generated from 2 million PBMCs stored in RNAlater at -80 °C until RNA extraction. Peripheral blood was subjected to Ficoll-Hypaque density gradient centrifugation to isolate PBMCs, which were then cryopreserved in liquid nitrogen. This clonotype was seen repeatedly, ten times or more. What antigen it recognizes has not been identified. Base qualities are not recorded, but no much larger clone differs from it by a single base. Overall study outcomes, separate from this receptor: Expanded clones from different subjects shared no identical CDR3 amino acid sequences, which suggests that TCR-beta repertoires were private in all groups. TCR clonal expansion was highest in HAM/TSP patients and lowest in MS patients, with MS patients falling below even healthy controls.

To synthesize cDNA, template-switch 5'RACE was performed with a primer carrying a 10-nucleotide random unique molecular identifier so that each TCR transcript was tagged. Over 170 million TCR-beta sequences, covering 15-18 subjects, were produced in each sequencing run. The RNeasy kit was used to extract total RNA. The KAPA Real-time Library Amplification kit was used to amplify TCR-beta VDJ regions with primers targeting the TCR constant region and the 5'RACE anchor. A first PCR added sample indexes and Illumina adaptors, after which a second PCR increased the library yield. The roughly 650 bp TCR product was size-selected on a 2% E-gel SizeSelection system after Ampure bead purification. Before pooling, library quality was assessed on a Bioanalyzer, concentration was determined with Qubit, and library quantification was performed with the Kapa Library Quantification kit. An Illumina HiSeq 2500 was used to sequence the libraries paired-end at 2 x 150 bp. To increase sequence diversity, about 24-32% phiX was spiked into each library pool. For the original study's pipeline: Quality-filtered reads were processed with the UMI-based MiGEC pipeline, and over 80% of raw TCR sequences were removed by the MiGEC pipeline during error correction. IMGT germline references were used for aligning VDJ genes, and each clonotype was defined as a unique CDR3 amino acid sequence together with its V-J genes. Clonal expansion, Shannon diversity and CDR3 relatedness were evaluated with VDJtools (CalcPairwiseDistances, ClusterSamples), while phylogenetic trees were built in CLCbio workbench. A clone was classed as expanded if it had 8 or more unique UMIs, a cutoff based on coefficient-of-variation modelling across technical triplicates. TCRdb trimmed the raw reads at Q25, called clones with MiXCR and kept productive beta chains. Entries are consolidated by CDR3 protein sequence, retaining the most common genes and DNA. These V and J calls rely on TCRdb rather than the paper's analysis. Across this sample there are 67,000 or so distinct CDR3 sequences, with roughly 15% seen only once. The top ten hold 4.6% of the sample.

Trimming costs V 2 bases and J 10 bases, and their ends lie 11 bases apart. The CDR3 has 12 amino acids, counting the end cysteine and phenylalanine. Only the CDR3 part of the read is kept: 36 bases, read in frame from the first base. CDR1 SGHTA and CDR2 FQGNSA were looked up in the germline V gene. The rearranged segments are TRBV7-2 and TRBJ2-5; there is no confident call for the D gene. The sample comprised PBMCs. The sequence came from a female donor with HTLV-1-associated myelopathy (HAM/TSP). The sequence in DNA is TGTGCCAGCAGCTTATTTTTGCGTGGCCAGTACTTC. Its product reads: CASSLFLRGQYF.